The sequence of this T cell receptor beta chain was determined in a study of radiation and T cells in renal cell carcinoma. Described time point: blood 4 weeks post-SBRT, at nephrectomy. Stated treatment: 15 Gy SBRT to primary tumor, nephrectomy 4 weeks later. Nephrectomy followed 15 Gy stereotactic body radiation by 4 weeks. After SBRT, blood was collected at 2 and 4 weeks, plus baseline. Germline CDR1 is SEHNR and CDR2 is FQNEAQ (reference sequence). With V trimmed by 4 bases and J by 8 bases, 9 bases remained unmatched. The CDR3 runs 15 residues. The data were produced by immunoSEQ multiplex PCR, yet TCRdb's version contains in-frame clones alone and is incomplete. The sample contains 120,000 to 150,000 clones, 86% of which appear only once. Study-level results: In blood, top tumor clones expanded by 2 weeks, shrinking by 4.

In regard to this clone: As yet, its antigen is unknown.

The sequence came from a woman aged 45-60 years with renal cell carcinoma. The sequencing here drew on blood, taken from a patient whose treatment included radiotherapy and nephrectomy. The chain has TRBV7-9 and TRBJ2-1; 9 bases map to TRBD1. The CDR3 loop is CASSSTGGIGDEQFF. Here the CDR3 DNA reads TGTGCCAGCAGCTCGACAGGGGGAATAGGAGATGAGCAGTTCTTC.